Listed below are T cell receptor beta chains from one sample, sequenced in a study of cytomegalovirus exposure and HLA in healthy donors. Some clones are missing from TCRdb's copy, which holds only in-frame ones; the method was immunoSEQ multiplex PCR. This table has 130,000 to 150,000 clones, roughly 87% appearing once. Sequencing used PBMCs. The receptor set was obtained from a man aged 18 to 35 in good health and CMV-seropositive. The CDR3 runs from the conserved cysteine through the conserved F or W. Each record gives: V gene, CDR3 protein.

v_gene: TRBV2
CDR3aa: CASSEYGQAGDTQYF

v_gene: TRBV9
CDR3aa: CASGRGDSGNTIYF

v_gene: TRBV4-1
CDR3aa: CASSQDLLHRYEQYF

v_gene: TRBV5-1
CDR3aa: CASSPSTAGQGEEQFF

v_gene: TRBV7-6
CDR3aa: CASSLNTPPNEQFF

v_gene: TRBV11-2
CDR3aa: CASSLVFDSANYGYTF

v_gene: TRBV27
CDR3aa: CASSDSGYLNEQYF

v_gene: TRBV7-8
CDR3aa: CASSLVVFSIYGYTF

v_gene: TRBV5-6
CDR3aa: CASSGTSGVFEQFF

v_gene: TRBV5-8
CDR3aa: CASSQDWTSGVYNEQFF

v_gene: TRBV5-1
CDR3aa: CASSSSGRNTGELFF

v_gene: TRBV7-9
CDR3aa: CASSLGTVSEQYF

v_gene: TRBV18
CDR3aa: CASSPGTGELFF

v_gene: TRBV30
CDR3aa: CAWSVRGFRDTQYF

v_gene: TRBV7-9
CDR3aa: CASSPSPEAVSSYEQYF

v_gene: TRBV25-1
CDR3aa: CASRTSPSNEQFF

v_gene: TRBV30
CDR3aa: CAWSSGGASFEQYF

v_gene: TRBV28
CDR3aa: CASFPQTPISSALGGSPLHF

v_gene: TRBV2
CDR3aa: CASSYQGPTYEQYF

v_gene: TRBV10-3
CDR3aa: CAISGTGGGNEQFF